This T cell receptor beta chain derives from a study of graft-versus-host responses after intestinal transplantation. Study summary: Once they had received anti-thymocyte globulin induction, all recipients took tacrolimus and steroids for 2 to 4 years.

Regarding this clone: Its antigen remains unknown.

The V gene end was trimmed by 6 bases and the J gene end by 3 bases; junction bases not matched to a gene: 6. The CDR3 runs to 15 residues. Looked up from germline, CDR1 is ENHRY and CDR2 is SYGVKD. Sequencing used immunoSEQ multiplex PCR; TCRdb keeps in-frame clones, though not all of them. The sample lists approximately 63,000 clones, almost 95% seen once, with around 0.4% in the top ten. Study-level findings and limits: GvH clonotypes were identified within recipient marrow, with a subset emerging first in ileum or blood. Early post-transplant HvG declines showed an association with peak circulating GvH clone levels. Some patients had graft-donor T cell macrochimerism. In their allografts, the ratios of graft-versus-host to host-versus-graft T cell clones were high.

The receptor was isolated from a human donor who was the organ donor for an intestinal transplant. Sequenced here: unstimulated CD4+ T cells sorted from spleen or lymph node cells, sampled before transplant. This sequence joins TRBV10-3 and TRBJ2-3; 10 bases line up with TRBD2. This CDR3 reads CAIRGLAGVTDTQYF. In nucleotides, the CDR3 is TGTGCCATCAGGGGGCTAGCGGGGGTAACAGATACGCAGTATTTT.